These T cell receptor beta chains were read from a single sample in a study of control samples from healthy donors and cancer patients. Assay: immunoSEQ multiplex PCR; the TCRdb copy retains only in-frame clones and omits some. Of about 64,000 clones listed, 92% are singletons. What was sequenced was PBMCs. These receptors all come from a man aged 35 to 55 with colorectal cancer. Both conserved end residues are part of each CDR3. The D gene is left open where the match is weak. Clone size is not always given. Where it is, it says once, few, many or a class for expanded clones.

v_call	d_call	j_call	cdr3_length	clone_size	cdr3_aa	cdr3_nt
TRBV14	TRBD1	TRBJ1-1	12	.	CASSLTGVEAFF	TGTGCCAGCAGCCTAACAGGGGTTGAAGCTTTCTTT
TRBV19	.	TRBJ2-2	15	once	CASSIPGSNTGELFF	TGTGCCAGTAGTATCCCGGGATCGAACACCGGGGAGCTGTTTTTT
TRBV27	.	TRBJ2-7	13	.	CASTRAGSYEQYF	TGTGCCAGCACTAGAGCGGGCTCCTACGAGCAGTACTTC
TRBV3-1/TRBV3-2	TRBD2	TRBJ2-1	15	.	CASSSMPGGYNEQFF	TGTGCCAGCAGCTCTATGCCGGGGGGGTACAATGAGCAGTTCTTC
TRBV7-8	.	TRBJ2-4	15	.	CASSFSGRAKNIQYF	TGTGCCAGCAGCTTCAGCGGGCGGGCCAAAAACATTCAGTACTTC
TRBV7-3	TRBD2	TRBJ2-1	15	.	CASRKTSGGYNEQFF	TGTGCCAGCAGAAAGACTAGCGGGGGCTACAATGAGCAGTTCTTC
TRBV3-1/TRBV3-2	.	TRBJ2-5	14	.	CASSYRGQQETQYF	TGTGCCAGCAGCTATCGGGGGCAACAAGAGACCCAGTACTTC
TRBV5-1	TRBD1	TRBJ1-1	18	.	CASSQYLTGGSRNTEAFF	TGCGCCAGCAGCCAATACCTAACAGGGGGCAGCAGGAACACTGAAGCTTTCTTT
TRBV9	TRBD1	TRBJ2-7	14	.	CASSPPDRDHEQYF	TGTGCCAGCAGCCCCCCGGACAGGGACCACGAGCAGTACTTC
TRBV3-1/TRBV3-2	.	TRBJ2-2	14	.	CASSQDWGTGELFF	TGTGCCAGCAGCCAAGATTGGGGGACCGGGGAGCTGTTTTTT
TRBV7-2	TRBD1	TRBJ2-7	15	.	CASSPTGGLTYEQYF	TGTGCCAGCAGCCCGACAGGGGGCTTGACCTACGAGCAGTACTTC
TRBV7-3	TRBD1	TRBJ1-2	13	.	CASSPTGGKGYTF	TGTGCCAGCAGCCCAACAGGGGGCAAAGGCTACACCTTC
TRBV19	.	TRBJ1-1	13	.	CASSLMGGTEAFF	TGTGCCAGTAGTCTAATGGGGGGGACTGAAGCTTTCTTT
TRBV2	.	TRBJ1-1	14	.	CASRFGPRGTEAFF	TGTGCCAGCAGATTTGGGCCCCGGGGCACTGAAGCTTTCTTT
TRBV5-8	.	TRBJ1-5	16	few	CASRVKELYSNQPQHF	TGTGCCAGCAGGGTGAAGGAACTTTATAGCAATCAGCCCCAGCATTTT
TRBV4-1	.	TRBJ1-4	17	.	CASSRENQGPTNEKLFF	TGCGCCAGCAGCCGAGAAAACCAGGGCCCCACTAATGAAAAACTGTTTTTT
TRBV5-1	TRBD1	TRBJ2-1	14	.	CASSPTGAHNEQFF	TGCGCCAGCAGCCCAACAGGGGCGCACAATGAGCAGTTCTTC
TRBV7-8	.	TRBJ2-2	16	.	CASSSSIPVNTGELFF	TGTGCCAGCAGCTCCTCGATCCCCGTGAACACCGGGGAGCTGTTTTTT
TRBV16	.	TRBJ1-1	16	.	CASSQSPYRGGTEAFF	TGTGCCAGCAGCCAATCGCCTTATCGGGGCGGGACTGAAGCTTTCTTT
TRBV9	TRBD1	TRBJ2-5	17	.	CASSEGTGGLEGETQYF	TGTGCCAGCAGCGAAGGGACAGGGGGCTTGGAGGGAGAGACCCAGTACTTC
TRBV6-5	.	TRBJ2-7	12	.	CASSLGSYEQYF	TGTGCCAGCAGTCTTGGATCCTACGAGCAGTACTTC
TRBV7-2	TRBD1	TRBJ1-4	15	.	CASSYPTGGNEKLFF	TGTGCCAGCAGCTACCCGACAGGGGGCAATGAAAAACTGTTTTTT
TRBV5-6	TRBD2	TRBJ2-4	14	.	CASSLRGAKNIQYF	TGTGCCAGCAGTTTGCGGGGGGCCAAAAACATTCAGTACTTC
TRBV18	.	TRBJ2-5	12	.	CASSPDTKTQYF	TGTGCCAGCTCACCGGACACCAAGACCCAGTACTTC
TRBV30	TRBD1	TRBJ1-4	17	.	CAWSPLGTGGLTEKLFF	TGTGCCTGGAGTCCCCTGGGGACAGGGGGGCTGACTGAAAAACTGTTTTTT
TRBV19	.	TRBJ1-5	15	.	CASRGLTGRGQPQHF	TGTGCCAGTAGAGGACTGACCGGAAGGGGTCAGCCCCAGCATTTT
TRBV19	.	TRBJ1-2	15	.	CASSPGQFNYYGYTF	TGTGCCAGTAGCCCTGGACAGTTTAACTACTATGGCTACACCTTC
TRBV3-1/TRBV3-2	.	TRBJ2-1	14	.	CASSRPQGPGEQFF	TGTGCCAGCAGCCGTCCACAGGGTCCGGGTGAGCAGTTCTTC
TRBV11-2	TRBD2	TRBJ2-1	16	.	CASSLGVAGGGDEQFF	TGTGCCAGCAGCTTAGGTGTAGCGGGGGGGGGCGATGAGCAGTTCTTC
TRBV5-6	TRBD1	TRBJ1-2	12	.	CASSWTGNPYTF	TGTGCCAGCAGTTGGACAGGGAATCCCTACACCTTC
TRBV19	.	TRBJ1-1	14	.	CASSIGQANTEAFF	TGTGCCAGTAGTATAGGACAGGCGAACACTGAAGCTTTCTTT
TRBV18	.	TRBJ2-1	13	.	CASSPREYNEQFF	TGTGCCAGCTCACCCAGAGAGTACAATGAGCAGTTCTTC
TRBV11-2	.	TRBJ2-1	15	.	CASSLAGAQYNEQFF	TGTGCCAGCAGCTTAGCGGGGGCCCAATACAATGAGCAGTTCTTC
TRBV29-1	.	TRBJ1-4	11	.	CSALSNEKLFF	TGCAGCGCGTTAAGTAATGAAAAACTGTTTTTT
TRBV5-1	.	TRBJ2-2	16	once	CASSLGGRSNTGELFF	TGCGCCAGCAGCCTAGGCGGGCGGTCGAACACCGGGGAGCTGTTTTTT
TRBV7-9	.	TRBJ2-1	12	.	CASTRTGDEQFF	TGTGCCAGCACCCGAACGGGGGATGAGCAGTTCTTC
TRBV30	.	TRBJ1-6	16	.	CAWRLPRPGGNSPLHF	TGTGCCTGGAGGCTACCCCGACCTGGGGGGAATTCACCCCTCCACTTT
TRBV11-2	TRBD2	TRBJ2-7	16	.	CASSLVVAGGAYEQYF	TGTGCCAGCAGCTTAGTGGTAGCGGGGGGCGCCTACGAGCAGTACTTC
TRBV7-3	.	TRBJ1-1	16	.	CASSPLGGRGITEAFF	TGTGCCAGCAGCCCCCTGGGGGGGCGAGGAATAACTGAAGCTTTCTTT
TRBV11-3	.	TRBJ2-3	15	.	CASSLVGPPTDTQYF	TGTGCCAGCAGCTTAGTGGGCCCGCCGACAGATACGCAGTATTTT
TRBV6-5	.	TRBJ1-1	14	.	CASSRFGGNTEAFF	TGTGCCAGCAGTCGCTTTGGCGGGAACACTGAAGCTTTCTTT
TRBV5-8	TRBD1	TRBJ1-5	15	once	CASSLEGGAGQPQHF	TGTGCCAGCAGCTTGGAAGGGGGCGCGGGCCAGCCCCAGCATTTT
TRBV27	.	TRBJ1-6	15	.	CASSALMRRNSPLHF	TGTGCCAGCAGTGCATTAATGAGGCGTAATTCACCCCTCCACTTT
TRBV9	.	TRBJ2-3	15	.	CASSASGSLTDTQYF	TGTGCCAGCAGCGCATCAGGTTCTCTCACAGATACGCAGTATTTT
TRBV5-4	TRBD2	TRBJ2-3	17	.	CASSQGTGTSGTDTQYF	TGTGCCAGCAGCCAGGGTACCGGGACTAGCGGCACAGATACGCAGTATTTT
TRBV4-3	.	TRBJ2-7	15	.	CASSPTPRDHYEQYF	TGCGCCAGCAGCCCCACCCCTCGGGACCACTACGAGCAGTACTTC
TRBV5-1	TRBD1	TRBJ2-7	14	.	CASSRTGESYEQYF	TGCGCCAGCAGCAGGACAGGGGAATCCTACGAGCAGTACTTC
TRBV29-1	.	TRBJ2-7	14	.	CSVGVVGGLSEQYF	TGCAGCGTTGGGGTGGTGGGGGGTCTGTCCGAGCAGTACTTC
TRBV5-1	.	TRBJ1-6	15	.	CASSLEGGSNSPLHF	TGCGCCAGCAGCTTGGAGGGGGGCTCTAATTCACCCCTCCACTTT
TRBV2	TRBD1	TRBJ2-7	15	once	CASSAGTGVSYEQYF	TGTGCCAGCAGCGCCGGGACAGGGGTTTCCTACGAGCAGTACTTC
TRBV10-1	.	TRBJ2-1	14	.	CASSDMGLQNEQFF	TGCGCCAGCAGTGATATGGGCCTACAGAATGAGCAGTTCTTC
TRBV11-2	TRBD1	TRBJ1-5	13	.	CASSPGTALPQHF	TGTGCCAGCAGTCCCGGGACAGCTTTACCCCAGCATTTT
TRBV7-9	TRBD2	TRBJ2-7	15	.	CASSFPGRPYYEQYF	TGTGCCAGCAGCTTTCCCGGGAGGCCCTACTACGAGCAGTACTTC
TRBV2	.	TRBJ2-7	13	.	CASGRDRDYEQYF	TGTGCCAGTGGCCGGGACCGAGACTACGAGCAGTACTTC
TRBV5-4	.	TRBJ2-5	12	.	CASSFYRETQYF	TGTGCCAGCAGCTTTTACCGAGAGACCCAGTACTTC
TRBV5-1	.	TRBJ1-1	12	.	CASSLDKTEAFF	TGCGCCAGCAGCTTGGACAAGACTGAAGCTTTCTTT
TRBV6-5	.	TRBJ1-2	13	.	CASRTGLTAGYTF	TGTGCCAGCAGGACAGGCTTGACTGCGGGCTACACCTTC
TRBV10-2	TRBD1	TRBJ2-7	14	.	CASSEGQGYDEQYF	TGCGCCAGCAGTGAAGGACAGGGTTACGACGAGCAGTACTTC
TRBV30	.	TRBJ2-4	18	once	CAWSARGPLVRAKNIQYF	TGTGCCTGGAGTGCGCGGGGGCCCCTTGTCCGAGCCAAAAACATTCAGTACTTC
TRBV4-1	TRBD1	TRBJ2-5	17	.	CASSQDRAGGRQETQYF	TGCGCCAGCAGCCAAGATCGCGCAGGGGGACGGCAAGAGACCCAGTACTTC